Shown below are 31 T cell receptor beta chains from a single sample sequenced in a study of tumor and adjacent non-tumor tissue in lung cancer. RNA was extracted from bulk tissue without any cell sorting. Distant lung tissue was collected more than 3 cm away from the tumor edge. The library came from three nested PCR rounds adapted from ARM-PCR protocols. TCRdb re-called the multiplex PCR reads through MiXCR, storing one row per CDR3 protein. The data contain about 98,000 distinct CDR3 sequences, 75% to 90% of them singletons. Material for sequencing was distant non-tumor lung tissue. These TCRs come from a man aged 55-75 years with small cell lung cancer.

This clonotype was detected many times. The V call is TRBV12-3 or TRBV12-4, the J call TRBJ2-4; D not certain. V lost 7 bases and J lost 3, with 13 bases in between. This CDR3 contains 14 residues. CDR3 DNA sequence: TGTGCCAGCACCTTCGGGCAAGGCAAAAACATTCAGTACTTC. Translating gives CASTFGQGKNIQYF.

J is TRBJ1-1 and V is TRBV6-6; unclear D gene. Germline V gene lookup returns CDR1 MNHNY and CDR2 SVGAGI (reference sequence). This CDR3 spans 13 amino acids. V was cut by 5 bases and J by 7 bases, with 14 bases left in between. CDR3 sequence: CASSPPNSFEAFF. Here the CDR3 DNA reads TGTGCCAGCAGTCCCCCCAACAGCTTTGAAGCTTTCTTT.

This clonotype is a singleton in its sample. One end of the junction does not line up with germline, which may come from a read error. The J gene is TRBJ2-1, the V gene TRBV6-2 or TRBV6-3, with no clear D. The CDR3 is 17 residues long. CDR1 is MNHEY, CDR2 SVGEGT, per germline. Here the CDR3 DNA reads TGTACCAGCAGTTACTCGAAATCAGGTAGTCTGCTATGTGAGCAGTTCTTC. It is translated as CTSSYSKSGSLLCEQFF.

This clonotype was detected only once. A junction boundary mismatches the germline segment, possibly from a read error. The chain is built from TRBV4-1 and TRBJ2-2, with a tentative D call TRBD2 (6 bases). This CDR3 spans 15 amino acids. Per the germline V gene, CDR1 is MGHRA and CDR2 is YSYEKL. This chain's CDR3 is CASSSGWAYTGVLFF. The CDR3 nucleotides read TGCGCCAGCAGCAGCGGGTGGGCCTATACTGGGGTGCTGTTTTTT.

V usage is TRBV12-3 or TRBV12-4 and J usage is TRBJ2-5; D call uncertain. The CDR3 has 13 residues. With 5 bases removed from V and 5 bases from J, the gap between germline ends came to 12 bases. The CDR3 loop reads CASSPQSRETQYF. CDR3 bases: TGTGCCAGCAGTCCTCAATCTAGGGAGACCCAGTACTTC.

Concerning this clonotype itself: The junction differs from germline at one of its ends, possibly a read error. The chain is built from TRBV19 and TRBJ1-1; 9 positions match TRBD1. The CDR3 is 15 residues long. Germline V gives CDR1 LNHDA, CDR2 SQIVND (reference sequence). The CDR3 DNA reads TGTGCCAGTACGCCGGACAGGGGTTCGAACACTGAAGCTTTATTT. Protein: CASTPDRGSNTEALF.

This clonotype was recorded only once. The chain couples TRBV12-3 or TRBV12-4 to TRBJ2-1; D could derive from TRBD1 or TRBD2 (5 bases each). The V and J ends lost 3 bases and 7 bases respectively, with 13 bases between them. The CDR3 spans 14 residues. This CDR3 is CASSLSGTGNEQFF. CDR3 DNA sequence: TGTGCCAGCAGTTTGAGTGGGACCGGTAATGAGCAGTTCTTC.

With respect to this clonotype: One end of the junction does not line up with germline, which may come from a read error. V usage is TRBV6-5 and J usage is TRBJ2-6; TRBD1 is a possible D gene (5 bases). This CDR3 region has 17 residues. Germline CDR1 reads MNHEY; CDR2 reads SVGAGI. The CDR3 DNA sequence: TGTGCCAGCAAAGTCGGGTTTAGCCAACCTGGGGCCAACGTCATGACTTTC. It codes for CASKVGFSQPGANVMTF.

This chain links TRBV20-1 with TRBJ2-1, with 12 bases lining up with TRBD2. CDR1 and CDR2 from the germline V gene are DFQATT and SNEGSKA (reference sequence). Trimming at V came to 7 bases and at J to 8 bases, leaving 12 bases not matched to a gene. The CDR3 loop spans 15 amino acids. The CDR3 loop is CSVTSASGRAHEQFF. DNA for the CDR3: TGCAGTGTTACTTCGGCTAGCGGGAGGGCCCATGAGCAGTTCTTC.

The CDR3 DNA reads TGTGCCAGCCATACACAGATAAGGGTCGTTTCGATGAACACTGAAGCTTTCTTT. As protein: CASHTQIRVVSMNTEAFF. The chain carries TRBV6-2 or TRBV6-3 and TRBJ1-1, with unresolved D. Germline V gene sequence: CDR1 MNHEY, CDR2 SVGEGT. Trimming removed 8 bases from V and 0 bases from J, with 25 bases in between. The CDR3 totals 18 residues.

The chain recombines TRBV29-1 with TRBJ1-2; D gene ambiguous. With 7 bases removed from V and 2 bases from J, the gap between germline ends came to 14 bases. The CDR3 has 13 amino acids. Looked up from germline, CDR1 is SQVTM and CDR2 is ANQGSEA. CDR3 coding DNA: TGCAGCGCTCAGTGGGCGTGGAACTATGGCTACACCTTC. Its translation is CSAQWAWNYGYTF.

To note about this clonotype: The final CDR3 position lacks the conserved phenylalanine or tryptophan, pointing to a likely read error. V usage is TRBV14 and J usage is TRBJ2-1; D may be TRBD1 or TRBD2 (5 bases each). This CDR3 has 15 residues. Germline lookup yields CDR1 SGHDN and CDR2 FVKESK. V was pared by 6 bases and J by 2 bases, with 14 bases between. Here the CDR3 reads CASSRGTGAYNEQFY. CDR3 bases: TGTGCCAGCAGTCGAGGGACCGGAGCCTACAATGAGCAGTTCTAC.

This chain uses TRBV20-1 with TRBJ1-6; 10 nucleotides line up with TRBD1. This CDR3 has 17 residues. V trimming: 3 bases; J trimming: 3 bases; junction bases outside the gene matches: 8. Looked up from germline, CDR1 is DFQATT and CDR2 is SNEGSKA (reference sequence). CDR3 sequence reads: CSASTIGTGDYNSPLHF. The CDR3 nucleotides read TGCAGTGCTAGTACCATAGGGACAGGGGACTATAATTCACCCCTCCACTTT.

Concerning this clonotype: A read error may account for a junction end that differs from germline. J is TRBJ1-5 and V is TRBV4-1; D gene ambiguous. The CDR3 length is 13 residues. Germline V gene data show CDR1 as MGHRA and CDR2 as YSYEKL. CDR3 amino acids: CAGSHWLSQPQHF. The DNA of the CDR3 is TGCGCCGGCAGCCACTGGTTGTCTCAGCCCCAGCATTTT.

The CDR3 DNA is TGTGCCAGCAACTCCCCGAGAGGGAAGGGATACTTC. It yields the protein CASNSPRGKGYF. The rearrangement uses TRBV11-2 and TRBJ2-5, with D perhaps matching TRBD2 (5 bases). The length of the CDR3 is 12 residues. Trimming removed 7 bases from V and 14 bases from J, with 20 bases in between. Germline-derived CDR1 and CDR2 are SGHAT and FQNNGV.

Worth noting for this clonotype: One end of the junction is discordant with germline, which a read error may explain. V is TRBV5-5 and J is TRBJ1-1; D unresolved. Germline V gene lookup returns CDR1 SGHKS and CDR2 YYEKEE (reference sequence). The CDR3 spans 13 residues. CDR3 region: CASSLSSNTVAFF. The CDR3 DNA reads TGTGCCAGCAGCTTGTCATCGAATACTGTAGCTTTCTTT.

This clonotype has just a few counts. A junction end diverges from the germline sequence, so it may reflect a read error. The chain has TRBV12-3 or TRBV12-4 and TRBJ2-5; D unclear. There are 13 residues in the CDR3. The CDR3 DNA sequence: TGTGCCAGCAGTCTATCGTCTGGAGAGACCCAGTATTTC. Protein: CASSLSSGETQYF.

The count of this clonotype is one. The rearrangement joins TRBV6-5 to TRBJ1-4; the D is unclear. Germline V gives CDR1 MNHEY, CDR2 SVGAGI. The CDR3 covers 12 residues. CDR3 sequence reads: CASGRMYEKLFF. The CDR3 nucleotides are TGTGCAAGCGGCCGGATGTATGAAAAACTGTTTTTT.

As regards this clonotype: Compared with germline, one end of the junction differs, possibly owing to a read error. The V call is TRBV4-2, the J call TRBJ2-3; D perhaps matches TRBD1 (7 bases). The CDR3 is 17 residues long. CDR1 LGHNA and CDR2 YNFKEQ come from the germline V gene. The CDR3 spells CASSPDLSVEGTDTQYF. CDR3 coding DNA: TGTGCCAGCAGCCCGGACCTAAGCGTGGAGGGGACAGATACGCAATATTTT.

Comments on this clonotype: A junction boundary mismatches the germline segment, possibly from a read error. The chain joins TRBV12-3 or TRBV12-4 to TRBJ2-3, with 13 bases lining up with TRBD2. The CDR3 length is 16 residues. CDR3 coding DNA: TGTTCCAGCAGCCGGACTAGCGGGAGTTTCACAGATACGCAGTTTTTT. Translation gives CSSSRTSGSFTDTQFF.

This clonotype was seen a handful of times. The CDR3 DNA sequence: TGCGCCAGCAGCCAAGATTGGCGGAACCCCTACGACGAGCAGTACTTC. Translating it yields CASSQDWRNPYDEQYF. The chain couples TRBV4-1 to TRBJ2-7, with no clear D. CDR1 MGHRA and CDR2 YSYEKL come from the germline V gene. This CDR3 is 16 amino acids long. V lost 0 bases and J lost 5, with 17 bases in between.

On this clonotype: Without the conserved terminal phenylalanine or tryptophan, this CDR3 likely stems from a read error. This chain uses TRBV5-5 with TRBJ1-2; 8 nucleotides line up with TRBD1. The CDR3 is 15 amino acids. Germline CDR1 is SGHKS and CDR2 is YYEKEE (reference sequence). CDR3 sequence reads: CTSSLRQGMNYGYTL. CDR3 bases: TGTACCAGCAGCTTGAGACAGGGGATGAACTATGGCTACACCTTA.

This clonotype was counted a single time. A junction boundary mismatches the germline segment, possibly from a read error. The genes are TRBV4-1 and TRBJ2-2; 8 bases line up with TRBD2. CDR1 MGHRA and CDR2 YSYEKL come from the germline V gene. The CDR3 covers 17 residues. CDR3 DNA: TGCGCGAGCAGCTCCCCGAGTAGCGGGATGAACACCGGGGAGCTGTTTTTT. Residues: CASSSPSSGMNTGELFF.

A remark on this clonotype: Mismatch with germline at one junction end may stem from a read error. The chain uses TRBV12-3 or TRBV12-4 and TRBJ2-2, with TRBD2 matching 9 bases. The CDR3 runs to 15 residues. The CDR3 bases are TGTGCCAGCAGCCCCAGGACTAGCGCGTCCGGGGAGCTGCTTTTT. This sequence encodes CASSPRTSASGELLF.

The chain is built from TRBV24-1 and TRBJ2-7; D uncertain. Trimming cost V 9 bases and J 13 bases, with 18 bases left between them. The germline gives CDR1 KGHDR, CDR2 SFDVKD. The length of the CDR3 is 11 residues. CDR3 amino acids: CATDGSYERYV. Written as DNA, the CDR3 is TGTGCCACCGACGGATCCTACGAGCGTTACGTC.

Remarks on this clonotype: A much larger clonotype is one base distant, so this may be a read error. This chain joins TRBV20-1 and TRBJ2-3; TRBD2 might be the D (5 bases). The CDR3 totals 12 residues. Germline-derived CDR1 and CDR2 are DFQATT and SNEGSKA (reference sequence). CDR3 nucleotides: TGCACTGCTATCAATCGGGGATATACGCAGTATTTT. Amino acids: CTAINRGYTQYF.

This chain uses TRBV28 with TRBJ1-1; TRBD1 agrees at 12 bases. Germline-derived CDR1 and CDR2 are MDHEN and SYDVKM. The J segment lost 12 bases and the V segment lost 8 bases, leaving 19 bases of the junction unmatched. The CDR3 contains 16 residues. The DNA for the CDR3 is TGTGCCAGCGCCGCCGGGACAGGGGGCGGATATACCGTAACTTTCTTT. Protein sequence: CASAAGTGGGYTVTFF.

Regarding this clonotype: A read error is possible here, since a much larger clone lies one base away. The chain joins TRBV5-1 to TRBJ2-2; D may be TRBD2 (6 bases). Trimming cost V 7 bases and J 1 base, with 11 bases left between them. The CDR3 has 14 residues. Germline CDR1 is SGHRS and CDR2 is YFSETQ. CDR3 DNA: TGCGCCAGCGGGCGGGGTATGAACACCGGGGAGCTGTTTTTT. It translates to CASGRGMNTGELFF. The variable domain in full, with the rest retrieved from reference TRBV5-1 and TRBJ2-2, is KAGVTQTPRYLIKTRGQQVTLSCSPISGHRSVSWYQQTPGQGLQFLFEYFSETQRNKGNFPGRFSGRQFSNSRSEMNVSTLELGDSALYLCASGRGMNTGELFFGEGSRLTVL.

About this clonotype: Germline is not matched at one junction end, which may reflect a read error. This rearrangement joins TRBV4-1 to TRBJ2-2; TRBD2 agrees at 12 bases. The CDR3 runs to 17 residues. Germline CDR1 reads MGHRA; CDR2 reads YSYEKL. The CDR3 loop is CASSFRTSGTNTGELSF. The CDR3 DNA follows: TGTGCCAGCAGCTTCCGGACTAGCGGGACGAACACCGGGGAGCTGTCTTTT.

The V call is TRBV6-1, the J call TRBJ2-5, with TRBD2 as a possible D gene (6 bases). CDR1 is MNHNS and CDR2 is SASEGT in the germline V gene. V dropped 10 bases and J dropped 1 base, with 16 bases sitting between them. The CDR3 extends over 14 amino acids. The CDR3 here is CAKSRGGGQETQYF. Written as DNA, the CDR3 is TGTGCCAAGTCCCGTGGGGGAGGCCAAGAGACCCAGTACTTC.

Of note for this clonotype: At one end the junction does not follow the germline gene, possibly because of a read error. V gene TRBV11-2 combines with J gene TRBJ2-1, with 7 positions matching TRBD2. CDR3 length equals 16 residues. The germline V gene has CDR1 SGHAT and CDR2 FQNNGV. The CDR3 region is CASSLIGRFSYNEQFF. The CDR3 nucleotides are TGTGCCAGCAGCTTAATCGGGAGGTTCTCCTACAATGAGCAGTTTTTC.